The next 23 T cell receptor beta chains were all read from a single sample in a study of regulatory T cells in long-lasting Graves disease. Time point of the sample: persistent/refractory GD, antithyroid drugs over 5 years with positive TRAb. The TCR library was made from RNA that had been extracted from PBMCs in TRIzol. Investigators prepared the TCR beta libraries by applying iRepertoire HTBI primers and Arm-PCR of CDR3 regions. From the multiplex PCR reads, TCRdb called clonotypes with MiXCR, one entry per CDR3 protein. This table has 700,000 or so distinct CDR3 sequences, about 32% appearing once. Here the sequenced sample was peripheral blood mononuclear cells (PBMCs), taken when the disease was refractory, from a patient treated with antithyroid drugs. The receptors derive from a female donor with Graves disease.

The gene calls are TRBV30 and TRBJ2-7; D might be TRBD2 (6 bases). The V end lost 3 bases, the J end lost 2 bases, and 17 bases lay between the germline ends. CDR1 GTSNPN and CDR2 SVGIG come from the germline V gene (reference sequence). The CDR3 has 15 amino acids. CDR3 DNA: TGTGCCTGGAGCAAGGGGCGGGATCCCACCTACGAGCAGTACTTC. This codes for CAWSKGRDPTYEQYF.

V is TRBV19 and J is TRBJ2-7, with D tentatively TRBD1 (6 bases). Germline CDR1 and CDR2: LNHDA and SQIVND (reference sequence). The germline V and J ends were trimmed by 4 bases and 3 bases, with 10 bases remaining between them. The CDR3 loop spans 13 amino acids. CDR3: CASSTQQGYEQYF. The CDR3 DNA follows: TGTGCCAGTAGTACCCAACAGGGCTACGAGCAGTACTTC.

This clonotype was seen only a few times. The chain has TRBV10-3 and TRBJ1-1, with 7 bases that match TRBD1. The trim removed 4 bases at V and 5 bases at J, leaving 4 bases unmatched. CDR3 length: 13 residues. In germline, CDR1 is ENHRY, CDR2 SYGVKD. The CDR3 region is CAISGGQLTEAFF. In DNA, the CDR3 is TGTGCCATCAGTGGGGGACAGCTGACTGAAGCTTTCTTT.

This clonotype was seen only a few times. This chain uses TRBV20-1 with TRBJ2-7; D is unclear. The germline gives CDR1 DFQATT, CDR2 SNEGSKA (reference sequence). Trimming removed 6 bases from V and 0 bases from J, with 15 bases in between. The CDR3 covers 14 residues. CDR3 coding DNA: TGCAGTGCCAGCAAAACGCAAAGCTCCTACGAGCAGTACTTC. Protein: CSASKTQSSYEQYF.

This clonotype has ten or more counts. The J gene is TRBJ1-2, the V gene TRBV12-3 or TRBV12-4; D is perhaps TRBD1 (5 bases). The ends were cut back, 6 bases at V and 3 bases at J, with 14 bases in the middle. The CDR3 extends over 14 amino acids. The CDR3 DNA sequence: TGTGCCAGCAGCGCGGGGGGATCTGACTATGGCTACACCTTC. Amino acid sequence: CASSAGGSDYGYTF.

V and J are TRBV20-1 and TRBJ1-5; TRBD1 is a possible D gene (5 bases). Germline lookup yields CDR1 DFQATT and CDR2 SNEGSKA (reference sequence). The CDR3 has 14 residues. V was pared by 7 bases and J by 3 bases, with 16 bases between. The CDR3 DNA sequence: TGCAGTGTCATAGGGGCCGGGTTCAATCAGCCCCAGCATTTT. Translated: CSVIGAGFNQPQHF.

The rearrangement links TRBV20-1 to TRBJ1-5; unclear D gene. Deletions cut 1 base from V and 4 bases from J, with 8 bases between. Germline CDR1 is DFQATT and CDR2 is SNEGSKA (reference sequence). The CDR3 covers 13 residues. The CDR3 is CSARVALNQPQHF. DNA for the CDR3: TGCAGTGCTAGAGTAGCACTTAATCAGCCCCAGCATTTT.

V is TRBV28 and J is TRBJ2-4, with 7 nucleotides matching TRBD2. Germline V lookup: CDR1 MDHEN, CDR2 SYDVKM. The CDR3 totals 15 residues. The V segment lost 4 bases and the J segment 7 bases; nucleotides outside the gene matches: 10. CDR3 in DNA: TGTGCCAGCAGTTGGGAGGGAGGGCCTCGGAACATTCAGTACTTC. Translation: CASSWEGGPRNIQYF.

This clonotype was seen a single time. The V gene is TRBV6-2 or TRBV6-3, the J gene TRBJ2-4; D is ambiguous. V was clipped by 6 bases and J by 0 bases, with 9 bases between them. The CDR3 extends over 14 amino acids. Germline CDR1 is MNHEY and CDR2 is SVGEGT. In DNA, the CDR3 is TGTGCCAGCAGCGCCCTTATAGCCAAAAACATTCAGTACTTC. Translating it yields CASSALIAKNIQYF.

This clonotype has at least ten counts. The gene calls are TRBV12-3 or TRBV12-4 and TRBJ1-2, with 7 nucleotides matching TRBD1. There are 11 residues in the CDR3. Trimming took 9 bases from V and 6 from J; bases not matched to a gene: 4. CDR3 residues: CASRQGDGYTF. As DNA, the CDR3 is TGTGCCAGTCGACAGGGAGATGGCTACACCTTC.

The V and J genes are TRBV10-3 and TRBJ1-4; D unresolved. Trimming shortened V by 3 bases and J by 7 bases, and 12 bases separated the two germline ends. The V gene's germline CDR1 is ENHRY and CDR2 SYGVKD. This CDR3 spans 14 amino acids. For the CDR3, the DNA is TGTGCCATCAGTGAAGGTTCTTTGGGTGAAAAACTGTTTTTT. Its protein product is CAISEGSLGEKLFF.

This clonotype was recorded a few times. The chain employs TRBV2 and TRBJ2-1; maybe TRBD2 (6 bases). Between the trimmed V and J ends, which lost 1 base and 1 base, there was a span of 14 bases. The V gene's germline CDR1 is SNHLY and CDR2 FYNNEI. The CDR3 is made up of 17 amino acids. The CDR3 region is CASSEVIGTESYNEQFF. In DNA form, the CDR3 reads TGTGCCAGCAGTGAAGTTATAGGGACTGAGTCCTACAATGAGCAGTTCTTC. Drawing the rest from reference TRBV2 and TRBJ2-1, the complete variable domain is EPEVTQTPSHQVTQMGQEVILRCVPISNHLYFYWYRQILGQKVEFLVSFYNNEISEKSEIFDDQFSVERPDGSNFTLKIRSTKLEDSAMYFCASSEVIGTESYNEQFFGPGTRLTVL.

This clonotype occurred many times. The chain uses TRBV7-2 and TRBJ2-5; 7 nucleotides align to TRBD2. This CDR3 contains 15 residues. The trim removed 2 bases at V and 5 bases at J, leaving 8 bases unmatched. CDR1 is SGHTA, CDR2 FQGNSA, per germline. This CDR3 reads CASSLLAVLRETQYF. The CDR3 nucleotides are TGTGCCAGCAGCTTACTAGCGGTCTTAAGGGAGACCCAGTACTTC.

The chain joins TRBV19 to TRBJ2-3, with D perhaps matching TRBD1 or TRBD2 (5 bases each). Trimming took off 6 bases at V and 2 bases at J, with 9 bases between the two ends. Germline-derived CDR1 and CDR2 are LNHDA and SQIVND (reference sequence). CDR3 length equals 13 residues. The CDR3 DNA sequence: TGTGCCAGTAGGGGGACGTTCACAGATACGCAGTATTTT. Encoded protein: CASRGTFTDTQYF.

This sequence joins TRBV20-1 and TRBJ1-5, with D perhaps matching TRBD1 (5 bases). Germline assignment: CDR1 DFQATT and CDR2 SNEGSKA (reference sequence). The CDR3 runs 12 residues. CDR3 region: CSTGTASQPQHF. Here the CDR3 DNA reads TGCAGCACCGGGACCGCCTCTCAGCCCCAGCATTTT.

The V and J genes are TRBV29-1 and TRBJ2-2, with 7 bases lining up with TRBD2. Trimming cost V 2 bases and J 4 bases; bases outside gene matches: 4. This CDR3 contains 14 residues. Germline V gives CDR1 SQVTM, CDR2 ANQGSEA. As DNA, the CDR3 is TGCAGCGTTGAATCAGCGGGACTCACCGGGGAGCTGTTTTTT. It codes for CSVESAGLTGELFF.

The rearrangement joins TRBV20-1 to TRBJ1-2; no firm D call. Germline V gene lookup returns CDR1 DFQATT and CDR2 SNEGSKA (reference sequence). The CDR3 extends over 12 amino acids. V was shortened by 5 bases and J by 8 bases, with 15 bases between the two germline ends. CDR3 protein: CSADQRPAGYTF. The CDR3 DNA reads TGCAGTGCTGACCAGCGGCCTGCGGGCTACACCTTC.

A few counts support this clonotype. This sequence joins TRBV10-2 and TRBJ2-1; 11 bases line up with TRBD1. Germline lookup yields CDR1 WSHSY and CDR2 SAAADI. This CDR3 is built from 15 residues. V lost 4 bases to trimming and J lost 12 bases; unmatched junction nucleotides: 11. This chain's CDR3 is CASSVSGQGAGRQFF. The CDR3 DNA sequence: TGCGCCAGCAGTGTATCCGGACAGGGGGCGGGCAGGCAGTTCTTC.

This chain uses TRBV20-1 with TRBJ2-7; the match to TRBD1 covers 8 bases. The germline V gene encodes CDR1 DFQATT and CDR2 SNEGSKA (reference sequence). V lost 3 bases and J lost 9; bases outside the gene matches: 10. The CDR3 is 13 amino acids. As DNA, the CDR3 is TGCAGTGCTAGGGGGGACAGGAAGGCAGGGCAGTACTTC. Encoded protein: CSARGDRKAGQYF.

CDR3: CASSLGAGLGNNQPQHF. CDR3 bases: TGTGCCAGCAGCTTAGGGGCAGGGCTTGGGAACAATCAGCCCCAGCATTTT. The chain couples TRBV7-2 to TRBJ1-5; D might be TRBD1 (5 bases). V was trimmed by 1 base and J by 3 bases, leaving 16 bases between them. From germline, CDR1 is SGHTA and CDR2 FQGNSA. The CDR3 is made up of 17 amino acids.

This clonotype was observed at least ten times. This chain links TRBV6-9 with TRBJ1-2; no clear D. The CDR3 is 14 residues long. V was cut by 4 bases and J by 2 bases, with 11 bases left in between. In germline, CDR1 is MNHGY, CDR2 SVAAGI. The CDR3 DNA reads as TGTGCCAGCAGTTTCCGGACGGCCAACTATGGCTACACCTTC. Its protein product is CASSFRTANYGYTF.

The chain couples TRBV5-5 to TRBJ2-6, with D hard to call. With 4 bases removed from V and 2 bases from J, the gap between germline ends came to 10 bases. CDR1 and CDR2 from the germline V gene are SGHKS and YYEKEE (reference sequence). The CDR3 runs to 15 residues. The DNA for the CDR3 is TGTGCCAGCAGCCTGGCGGTAGCTGGGGCCAACGTCCTGACTTTC. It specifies CASSLAVAGANVLTF.

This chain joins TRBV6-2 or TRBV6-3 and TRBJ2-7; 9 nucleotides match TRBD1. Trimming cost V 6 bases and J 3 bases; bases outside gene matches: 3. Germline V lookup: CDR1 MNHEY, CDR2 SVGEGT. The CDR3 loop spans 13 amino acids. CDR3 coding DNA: TGTGCCAGCAGGATGACAGGGGGCTACGAGCAGTACTTC. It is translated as CASRMTGGYEQYF.